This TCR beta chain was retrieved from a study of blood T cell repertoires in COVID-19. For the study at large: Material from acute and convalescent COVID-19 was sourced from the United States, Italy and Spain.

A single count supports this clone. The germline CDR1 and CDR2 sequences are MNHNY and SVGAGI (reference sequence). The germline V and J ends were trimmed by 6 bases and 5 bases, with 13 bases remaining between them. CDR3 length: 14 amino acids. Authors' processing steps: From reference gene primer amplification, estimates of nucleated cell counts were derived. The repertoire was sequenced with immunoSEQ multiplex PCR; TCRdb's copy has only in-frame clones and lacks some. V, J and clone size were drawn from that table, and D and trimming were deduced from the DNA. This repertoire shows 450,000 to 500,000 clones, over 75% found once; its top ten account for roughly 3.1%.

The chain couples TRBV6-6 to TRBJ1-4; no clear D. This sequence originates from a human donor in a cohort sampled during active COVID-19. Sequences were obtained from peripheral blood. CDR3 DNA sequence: TGTGCCAGCAGAAAGGAGAGACTGAATGAAAAACTGTTTTTT. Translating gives CASRKERLNEKLFF.